One sample yielded the 32 T cell receptor beta chains listed below, sequenced in a study of neurological immune-mediated disorders. One entry per CDR3 protein, called by TCRdb with MiXCR from the 5' RACE reads. Of 80,000 or so distinct CDR3 sequences listed, under 10% were seen once; the top ten hold less than 2%. Sequenced material: PBMCs. The receptors stem from a man over 45 in good health.

In this sample, this clonotype turned up many times. The chain carries TRBV7-2 and TRBJ1-2, with D maybe TRBD1 (6 bases). Trimming removed 1 base from V and 8 bases from J, with 8 bases in between. Germline CDR1 is SGHTA and CDR2 is FQGNSA. This CDR3 is built from 12 residues. Written as DNA, the CDR3 is TGTGCCAGCAGCTTAGGACAGGCAGGCTACACCTTC. Translated: CASSLGQAGYTF.

This clonotype was observed many times. The chain carries TRBV7-9 and TRBJ1-3, with D maybe TRBD1 (6 bases). Germline V CDR1 and CDR2: SEHNR, FQNEAQ (reference sequence). This CDR3 contains 18 residues. V was shortened by 5 bases and J by 0 bases, with 20 bases between the two germline ends. CDR3 DNA sequence: TGTGCCAGCAGCCCCAAGTCAGGGGTCACCCGCTCTGGAAACACCATATATTTT. Translation: CASSPKSGVTRSGNTIYF.

This clonotype was counted many times. The rearrangement joins TRBV29-1 to TRBJ2-1; D remains unclear. This CDR3 region has 13 residues. Trimming took 4 bases from V and 0 from J, leaving 7 bases between them. Germline CDR1 is SQVTM and CDR2 is ANQGSEA. CDR3 sequence: CSVGASSYNEQFF. The DNA for the CDR3 is TGCAGCGTTGGGGCTAGCTCCTACAATGAGCAGTTCTTC.

The table lists this clonotype with many counts. The chain couples TRBV5-1 to TRBJ2-2; D is undetermined. The CDR3 runs to 15 residues. The V and J ends lost 0 bases and 6 bases respectively, with 12 bases between them. Germline V gene data show CDR1 as SGHRS and CDR2 as YFSETQ. In DNA form, the CDR3 reads TGCGCCAGCAGCTTGGCCACTTCGGGTCCCGGGGAGCTGTTTTTT. Its protein product is CASSLATSGPGELFF. Variable domain in full (rest from reference TRBV5-1 and TRBJ2-2): KAGVTQTPRYLIKTRGQQVTLSCSPISGHRSVSWYQQTPGQGLQFLFEYFSETQRNKGNFPGRFSGRQFSNSRSEMNVSTLELGDSALYLCASSLATSGPGELFFGEGSRLTVL.

This clonotype was recorded many times. The CDR3 DNA follows: TGTGCCAGCAGCCTGTGGGACGAGCAGTACTTC. It translates to CASSLWDEQYF. J is TRBJ2-7 and V is TRBV7-2; D is undetermined. This CDR3 contains 11 residues. Trimming took 5 bases from V and 5 from J, leaving 7 bases between them. CDR1 is SGHTA, CDR2 FQGNSA, per germline.

This clonotype was recorded many times. This sequence joins TRBV28 and TRBJ1-5, with a weak D call TRBD1 (6 bases). Germline CDR1 reads MDHEN; CDR2 reads SYDVKM. The V end lost 5 bases, the J end lost 8 bases, and 16 bases lay between the germline ends. This CDR3 region has 14 residues. The CDR3 loop reads CASSRGGPVEPQHF. For the CDR3, the DNA is TGTGCCAGCAGTAGAGGGGGGCCGGTGGAGCCCCAGCATTTT.

The chain combines TRBV3-1 with TRBJ2-5; 9 bases match TRBD2. Germline lookup yields CDR1 LGHDT and CDR2 YNNKEL (reference sequence). The length of the CDR3 is 15 residues. J gave up 0 bases and V 5 bases, and 4 bases lay outside the gene matches. The CDR3 is CASSWSGGNQETQYF. As DNA, the CDR3 is TGTGCCAGCAGCTGGAGCGGGGGGAACCAAGAGACCCAGTACTTC.

This clonotype was picked up many times. The rearrangement uses TRBV9 and TRBJ2-1; D may match TRBD1 or TRBD2 (6 bases each). This CDR3 is 15 amino acids long. V lost 4 bases and J 4 bases, leaving 15 bases between the germline ends. Germline V gives CDR1 SGDLS, CDR2 YYNGEE. The CDR3 DNA follows: TGTGCCAGCAGCTCTCCCGTAGGGGGGTACAATGAGCAGTTCTTC. This translates into CASSSPVGGYNEQFF. Drawing the rest from reference TRBV9 and TRBJ2-1, the complete variable domain is DSGVTQTPKHLITATGQRVTLRCSPRSGDLSVYWYQQSLDQGLQFLIQYYNGEERAKGNILERFSAQQFPDLHSELNLSSLELGDSALYFCASSSPVGGYNEQFFGPGTRLTVL.

This clonotype was seen ten or more times. This sequence joins TRBV5-6 and TRBJ1-2, with D maybe TRBD1 (6 bases). From germline, CDR1 is SGHDT and CDR2 YYEEEE. Deletions cut 0 bases from V and 4 bases from J, with 10 bases between. The CDR3 covers 14 residues. The CDR3 loop reads CASSLAGDAYGYTF. The CDR3 DNA follows: TGTGCCAGCAGCTTGGCAGGGGACGCCTATGGCTACACCTTC.

This clonotype showed up many times. The J gene is TRBJ2-1, the V gene TRBV5-1, with TRBD2 matching over 14 bases. The CDR3 loop spans 18 amino acids. V was clipped by 4 bases and J by 6 bases; unmatched bases: 12. Germline values: CDR1 SGHRS, CDR2 YFSETQ. Here the CDR3 reads CASSDGLAGGLEGNEQFF. The CDR3 region has the DNA TGCGCCAGCAGCGACGGACTAGCGGGAGGCCTAGAGGGCAATGAGCAGTTCTTC.

This chain uses TRBV28 with TRBJ2-7; D call uncertain. The CDR3 loop spans 15 amino acids. V gave up 3 bases and J gave up 3 bases, with 15 bases separating them. Germline V gene sequence: CDR1 MDHEN, CDR2 SYDVKM. DNA for the CDR3: TGTGCCAGCAGTTTCCCCCGGGTCGAGTACTACGAGCAGTACTTC. It specifies CASSFPRVEYYEQYF.

This clonotype was counted between two and nine times. This may come from a read error, since a much larger clone is one base off. The V call is TRBV20-1, the J call TRBJ1-1; D may be TRBD1 (6 bases). CDR1 and CDR2 from the germline V gene are DFQATT and SNEGSKA (reference sequence). The CDR3 is 12 amino acids. Trimming stripped 8 bases from V and 6 bases from J, with 16 bases between. The DNA of the CDR3 is TGCAGTTCGAGGGGGGGGGGACCTGAAGCTTTCTTT. Protein sequence: CSSRGGGPEAFF.

This clonotype was picked up many times. V and J are TRBV29-1 and TRBJ2-1; 11 bases match TRBD2. The junction had 8 bases not matched to a gene; V was cut back by 7 bases and J by 0 bases. The CDR3 has 16 amino acids. CDR1 is SQVTM and CDR2 is ANQGSEA in the germline V gene. The CDR3 loop is CSASGLAGRSYNEQFF. In nucleotides, the CDR3 is TGCAGCGCCTCTGGACTAGCGGGTCGCTCCTACAATGAGCAGTTCTTC.

This chain uses TRBV18 with TRBJ2-7; TRBD1 agrees at 8 bases. The CDR3 spans 18 residues. Germline CDR1 reads KGHSH; CDR2 reads LQKENI. V shed 3 bases and J 4 bases; nucleotides not matched to a gene: 17. The chain's CDR3 is CASSPLGQDTNRLYEQYF. Written as DNA, the CDR3 is TGTGCCAGCTCACCCCTGGGACAGGACACCAATCGCCTTTACGAGCAGTACTTC.

This clonotype was seen at least ten times. The rearrangement joins TRBV24-1 to TRBJ1-2; D unclear. Germline CDR1 and CDR2: KGHDR and SFDVKD. This CDR3 has 13 amino acids. Trimming stripped 9 bases from V and 2 bases from J, with 12 bases between. CDR3 residues: CATAPWGNYGYTF. CDR3 nucleotide sequence: TGTGCCACCGCTCCGTGGGGAAACTATGGCTACACCTTC.

Many counts were recorded for this clonotype. The chain combines TRBV5-1 with TRBJ2-7, with TRBD2 as a possible D gene (6 bases). There are 14 residues in the CDR3. Between the trimmed V and J ends, which lost 0 bases and 3 bases, there was a span of 10 bases. Germline assignment: CDR1 SGHRS and CDR2 YFSETQ. The CDR3, as DNA: TGCGCCAGCAGCTTGGACAGGACTATCTACGAGCAGTACTTC. Its protein product is CASSLDRTIYEQYF.

The chain couples TRBV7-2 to TRBJ1-2; TRBD1 matches at 7 bases. V was clipped by 1 base and J by 4 bases; unmatched bases: 6. Per germline, CDR1 SGHTA and CDR2 FQGNSA. This CDR3 has 15 amino acids. CDR3 sequence (DNA): TGTGCCAGCAGCTTAGACGGAGGGGGCAGCTATGGCTACACCTTC. Translated, it gives CASSLDGGGSYGYTF.

The chain is built from TRBV18 and TRBJ1-1; TRBD1 is a possible D gene (5 bases). The germline gives CDR1 KGHSH, CDR2 LQKENI. The CDR3 loop spans 16 amino acids. Trimming cost V 0 bases and J 1 base, with 12 bases left between them. This CDR3 is CASSPPWAGRNTEAFF. The CDR3 DNA is TGTGCCAGCTCACCACCGTGGGCAGGGAGGAACACTGAAGCTTTCTTT.

This clonotype was counted ten times or more. The chain uses TRBV6-4 and TRBJ2-5, with TRBD2 identical over 11 bases. CDR3 length equals 16 residues. V gave up 0 bases and J gave up 2 bases; unmatched junction bases: 2. Germline V lookup: CDR1 MRHNA, CDR2 SNTAGT. CDR3 nucleotides: TGTGCCAGCAGTGACTCGCTAGCGGGGGGACAAGAGACCCAGTACTTC. It yields the protein CASSDSLAGGQETQYF.

This clonotype was detected ten times or more. The rearrangement uses TRBV6-5 and TRBJ1-4; tentative D call: TRBD1 (5 bases). CDR3 length: 14 amino acids. V lost 6 bases and J lost 7, with 15 bases in between. From germline, CDR1 is MNHEY and CDR2 SVGAGI. CDR3 sequence (DNA): TGTGCCAGCAGCTCGGGGGGTTATGGTGAAAAACTGTTTTTT. Translating gives CASSSGGYGEKLFF.

At least ten counts were recorded for this clonotype. This chain connects TRBV6-6 to TRBJ2-5, with D possibly being TRBD2 (6 bases). CDR1 is MNHNY and CDR2 is SVGAGI in the germline V gene (reference sequence). The CDR3 contains 14 residues. Trimming shortened V by 6 bases and J by 5 bases, and 16 bases separated the two germline ends. This CDR3 is CASREGPPFETQYF. The CDR3 DNA follows: TGTGCCAGCAGGGAGGGCCCTCCGTTTGAGACCCAGTACTTC.

This clonotype showed up just a few times. The chain couples TRBV5-1 to TRBJ2-7; 7 bases line up with TRBD1. Germline assignment: CDR1 SGHRS and CDR2 YFSETQ. V was clipped by 4 bases and J by 0 bases; unmatched bases: 7. The CDR3 has 15 residues. CDR3 region: CASSMGDRISYEQYF. DNA of the CDR3: TGCGCCAGCAGCATGGGGGACAGAATCTCCTACGAGCAGTACTTC.

In this sample, this clonotype turned up many times. The chain employs TRBV7-9 and TRBJ2-7, with TRBD1 matching 9 bases. The CDR3 extends over 13 amino acids. V dropped 8 bases and J dropped 2; count of bases not matched to a gene: 4. Germline CDR1 is SEHNR and CDR2 is FQNEAQ (reference sequence). CDR3 protein: CASGRDRAYEQYF. Written as DNA, the CDR3 is TGTGCCAGCGGCCGGGACAGGGCCTACGAGCAGTACTTC.

This clonotype was seen many times. The rearrangement uses TRBV12-3 or TRBV12-4 and TRBJ1-5; D might be TRBD1 (6 bases). V dropped 6 bases and J dropped 6 bases, with 15 bases sitting between them. There are 14 residues in the CDR3. The CDR3 region is CASSFTGRFQPQHF. CDR3 bases: TGTGCCAGCAGCTTCACAGGGAGGTTTCAGCCCCAGCATTTT.

This clonotype was observed many times. The chain combines TRBV18 with TRBJ2-3; no firm D call. The CDR3 contains 15 residues. The germline gives CDR1 KGHSH, CDR2 LQKENI. The V end was cut by 1 base, the J end by 5 bases, with 13 bases between. The CDR3 nucleotides are TGTGCCAGCTCACCACTCCAGAGGTTTGGAGATACGCAGTATTTT. It specifies CASSPLQRFGDTQYF.

This clonotype was seen repeatedly, ten times or more. The CDR3 here is CASSPGTGRPGANVLTF. The CDR3 DNA reads TGTGCCAGCAGCCCCGGGACAGGGAGGCCTGGGGCCAACGTCCTGACTTTC. The chain joins TRBV14 to TRBJ2-6; 9 nucleotides align to TRBD1. There are 17 residues in the CDR3. Germline trimming cut 4 bases from V and 2 bases from J; bases unmatched to any gene: 6. The germline V gene encodes CDR1 SGHDN and CDR2 FVKESK.

This clonotype was counted ten times or more. V is TRBV28 and J is TRBJ2-7; tentative D call: TRBD1 (5 bases). The V end was cut by 4 bases, the J end by 3 bases, with 16 bases between. Germline assignment: CDR1 MDHEN and CDR2 SYDVKM. This CDR3 has 15 residues. This chain's CDR3 is CASSSWGDHFYEQYF. The CDR3 nucleotides are TGTGCCAGCAGTTCTTGGGGCGACCACTTCTACGAGCAGTACTTC.

This clonotype was recorded many times. The V and J genes are TRBV5-1 and TRBJ2-7, with D possibly TRBD1 on 6 matching bases. This CDR3 comprises 15 residues. Trimming took off 4 bases at V and 1 base at J, with 15 bases between the two ends. Germline values: CDR1 SGHRS, CDR2 YFSETQ. The chain's CDR3 is CASSRGTGSSYEQYF. As DNA, the CDR3 is TGCGCCAGCAGCAGAGGAACAGGGTCTTCCTACGAGCAGTACTTC.

On this clonotype itself: The missing conserved phenylalanine or tryptophan at the end of this CDR3 makes a read error likely. The J gene is TRBJ2-7, the V gene TRBV6-2 or TRBV6-3; TRBD2 matches 9 bases. In germline, CDR1 is MNHEY, CDR2 SVGEGT. CDR3 length: 15 residues. Trimming took 6 bases from V and 8 from J; bases not matched to a gene: 14. The CDR3 nucleotides are TGTGCCAGCAGAACCGGGACTAGCTCGTCCAATAAGCAGTACATC. As protein: CASRTGTSSSNKQYI.

On this clonotype itself: This may be a read error: a much more frequent sequence differs by one nucleotide. The chain joins TRBV19 to TRBJ2-7; 7 bases are a match to TRBD1. Germline V gives CDR1 LNHDA, CDR2 SQIVND (reference sequence). The CDR3 consists of 13 residues. V lost 4 bases to trimming and J lost 3 bases; unmatched junction nucleotides: 3. CDR3 sequence (DNA): TGTGCCAGTAGTAACACAGGGGACTACGAGCAGTACTTC. Protein sequence: CASSNTGDYEQYF. Full variable domain (remainder filled in from reference TRBV19 and TRBJ2-7): DGGITQSPKYLFRKEGQNVTLSCEQNLNHDAMYWYRQDPGQGLRLIYYSQIVNDFQKGDIAEGYSVSREKKESFPLTVTSAQKNPTAFYLCASSNTGDYEQYFGPGTRLTVT.

This clonotype has at least ten counts. The CDR3 spells CASSPSTGWDTQYF. DNA for the CDR3: TGTGCCAGCAGCCCTTCGACAGGGTGGGATACGCAGTATTTT. The V and J genes are TRBV7-6 and TRBJ2-3; 7 nucleotides agree with TRBD1. The CDR3 totals 14 residues. V was pared by 5 bases and J by 6 bases, with 8 bases of the junction left unmatched. Germline V gene lookup returns CDR1 SGHVS and CDR2 FNYEAQ.

This clonotype was seen repeatedly, ten times or more. The genes are TRBV5-1 and TRBJ2-1; tentatively, D is TRBD2 (6 bases). The germline V gene encodes CDR1 SGHRS and CDR2 YFSETQ. The CDR3 runs 16 residues. Trimming removed 0 bases at V and 8 bases at J, with 18 bases between. The CDR3 nucleotides are TGCGCCAGCAGCTTGGCCATTGGAAGCGGGTCCCATGAGCAGTTCTTC. This encodes CASSLAIGSGSHEQFF.